The T cell receptor (beta chain) under discussion was sequenced for a study of T cells in Graves' hyperthyroidism and ophthalmopathy (dated by TCRdb to 2018 to 2020). Concerning the study at large: Peripheral blood samples were taken at initial diagnosis, before any treatment was given. After sampling, hyperthyroidism patients received methimazole starting at 30 mg daily, and ophthalmopathy patients received high-dose intravenous methylprednisolone. TCR Vbeta CDR3 sequencing of some 140 peripheral blood samples (approximately 44 ophthalmopathy, 75 to 85 hyperthyroidism and approximately 17 progressor patients) is reported in the paper. The approximately 90 discovery patients were randomly split 7:3 into training and test sets. An independent validation cohort of around 19 hyperthyroidism patients and about 15 patients who later progressed to ophthalmopathy tested prospective prediction of ophthalmopathy. The study also compared thyroid tissue and blood T-cell repertoires from about 6 Graves' hyperthyroidism patients. To identify TCR V-J signatures that set the groups apart, the researchers used a discovery cohort of 90 to 100 patients, made up of under 50 with Graves' ophthalmopathy and 55 to 65 with stable Graves' hyperthyroidism. The research as a whole found: A model built on a 13 V-J signature distinguished ophthalmopathy from stable hyperthyroidism, reaching around 88% sensitivity and 81.08% specificity in cross-validation and 80%/75% in testing. During validation, the model predicted progression to ophthalmopathy a median of around six months ahead of onset, with almost 71% sensitivity and about 72% specificity. Most expanded thyroid clonotypes (frequency above 0.001) were also detected in blood, a finding suggesting that blood repertoires may reflect thyroid immune responses. Sample size was not statistically predetermined, and investigators were not blinded to group allocation.

Amplification of TCR beta CDR3 regions was carried out from RNA transcripts. A first-round RT-PCR of the TCR CDR3 used the HTBI primer set with the Qiagen OneStep RT-PCR kit. The libraries were constructed in a second round of multiplex PCR and then size-selected and purified. Libraries were sequenced paired-end with 100 bp reads on an Illumina HiSeq2000. The paper's processing steps were these. SOAPnuke was used to process the raw data, with reads discarded if the reads contained adapters or uncalled bases, had a mean Phred below 15, or lacked an exact constant-primer or identifier match. High-quality paired reads were merged with COPE v1.2.5, and unique nucleotide sequences were defined as clonotypes. MiTCR v1.1 was used to align the clonotypes against IMGT TRBV, TRBD and TRBJ reference segments. The analysis included only V-J combinations with a frequency above 0.0001, which together covered 99.2% of the repertoires. The TCS score was defined as F50 (clonal expansion) divided by E x V (chaos), with BLOSUM62-based TCRdist calculated between CDR3 peptides within each V-J. Welch's t-statistics and random forest reduced roughly 540 V-J features to roughly 13, which were used in a naive Bayes classifier (R e1071). The raw public data were reprocessed by TCRdb itself: fastp quality trimming at Q25, MiXCR clonotype calling, in-frame beta chains only. Each entry merges the rows of one CDR3 protein and shows their most common DNA and genes. The V and J calls, along with clone size, are taken from TCRdb and not from the paper's own processing. The sample table lists over 300,000 distinct CDR3 sequences, approximately 15% of them with a count of one. The ten largest make up roughly 9.6% of the sample.

Graves' hyperthyroidism was defined as stable when no progression to ophthalmopathy occurred over 18 months of follow-up. Hyperthyroidism patients were newly diagnosed, with disease duration under 2 months, and aged 18 to 65 years. The study excluded patients with uncontrolled infections, other autoimmune diseases, pregnancy or lactation. Diagnoses relied on clinical symptoms, serum thyroxine and TRAb, thyroid ultrasound and orbital computed tomography. PBMCs were isolated from approximately 10 ml of fresh peripheral blood by Ficoll-Paque density gradient centrifugation. Total RNA was extracted with Trizol reagent, and quality was checked on an Agilent 2100 Bioanalyzer. The junction shows trimming of 4 bases on V and 7 bases on J, plus 12 bases between the germline ends. The CDR3, cysteine through phenylalanine, is 14 amino acids long. The sequence is cut down to CDR3 DNA, 42 bases in frame from base 1. Looking up the germline V gene yields CDR1 SGHDT and CDR2 YYEEEE.

This clonotype was recorded a few times. Its antigen target is currently unknown. One base away there is no much larger clone; base qualities are not given. The sequencing input was blood. This TCR was recovered from a woman aged 55-69 years with Graves' hyperthyroidism. The V and J genes are TRBV5-6 and TRBJ1-6; TRBD1 is perhaps the D gene, given 6 matching bases. Here is the DNA: TGTGCCAGCAGCCAAACAGGGTTGAATTCACCCCTCCACTTT. It encodes CASSQTGLNSPLHF. Reference TRBV5-6 and TRBJ1-6 genes cover what lies past the CDR3, so the full variable domain is DAGVTQSPTHLIKTRGQQVTLRCSPKSGHDTVSWYQQALGQGPQFIFQYYEEEERQRGNFPDRFSGHQFPNYSSELNVNALLLGDSALYLCASSQTGLNSPLHFGNGTRLTVT.